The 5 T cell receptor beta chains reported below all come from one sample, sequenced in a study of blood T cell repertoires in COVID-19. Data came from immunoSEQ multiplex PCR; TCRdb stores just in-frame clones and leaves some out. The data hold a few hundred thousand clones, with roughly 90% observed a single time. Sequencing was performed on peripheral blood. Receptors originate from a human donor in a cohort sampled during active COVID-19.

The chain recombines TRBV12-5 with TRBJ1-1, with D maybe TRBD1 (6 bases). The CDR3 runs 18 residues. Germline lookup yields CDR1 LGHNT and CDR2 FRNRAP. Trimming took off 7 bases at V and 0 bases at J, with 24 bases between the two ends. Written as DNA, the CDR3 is TGTGCTAGTGCCCCGCATCCCAACAGGGAATGGGTGAACACTGAAGCTTTCTTT. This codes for CASAPHPNREWVNTEAFF.

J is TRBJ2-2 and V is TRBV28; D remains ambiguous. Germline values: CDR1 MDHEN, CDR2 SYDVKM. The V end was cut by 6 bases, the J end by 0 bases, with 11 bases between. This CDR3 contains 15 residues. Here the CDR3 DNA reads TGTGCCAGCAGCCCTCCCGGTGCGAACACCGGGGAGCTGTTTTTT. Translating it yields CASSPPGANTGELFF.

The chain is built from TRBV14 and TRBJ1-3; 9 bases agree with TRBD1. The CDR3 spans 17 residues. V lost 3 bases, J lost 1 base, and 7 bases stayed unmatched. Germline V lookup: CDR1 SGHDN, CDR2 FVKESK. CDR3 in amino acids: CASSHRQGDVSGNTIYF. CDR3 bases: TGTGCCAGCAGCCATCGACAGGGGGACGTGTCTGGAAACACCATATATTTT.

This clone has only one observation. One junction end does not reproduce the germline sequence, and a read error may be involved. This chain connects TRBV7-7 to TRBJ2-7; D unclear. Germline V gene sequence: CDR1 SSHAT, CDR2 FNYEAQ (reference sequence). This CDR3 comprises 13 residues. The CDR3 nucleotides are TGTGCTAGCAGCCCCCTGGGCCCTTCCGAGCAGTACTTC. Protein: CASSPLGPSEQYF.

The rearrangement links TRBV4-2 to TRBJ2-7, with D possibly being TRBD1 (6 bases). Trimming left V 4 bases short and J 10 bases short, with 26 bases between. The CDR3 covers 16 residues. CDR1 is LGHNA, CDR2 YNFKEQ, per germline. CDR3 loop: CASSPTEGESFTLQYF. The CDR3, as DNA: TGTGCCAGCAGCCCTACAGAGGGGGAGAGTTTTACGTTACAGTACTTC.